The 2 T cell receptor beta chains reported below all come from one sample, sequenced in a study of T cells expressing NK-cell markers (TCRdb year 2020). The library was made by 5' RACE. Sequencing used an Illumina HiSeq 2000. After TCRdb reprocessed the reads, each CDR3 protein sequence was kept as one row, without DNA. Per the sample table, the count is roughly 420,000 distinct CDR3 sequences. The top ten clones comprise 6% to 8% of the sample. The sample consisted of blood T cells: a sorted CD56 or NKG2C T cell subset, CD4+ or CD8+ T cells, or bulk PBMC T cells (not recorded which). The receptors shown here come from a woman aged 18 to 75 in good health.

CDR3 amino acids: CSVFTRGSGNTIYF. The chain links TRBV29-1 to TRBJ1-3; with no DNA, the TCRdb D assignment of TRBD1 cannot be verified. The CDR3 runs 14 residues. Germline V gene sequence: CDR1 SQVTM, CDR2 ANQGSEA. The variable domain in full, completed from reference TRBV29-1 and TRBJ1-3, reads SAVISQKPSRDICQRGTSLTIQCQVDSQVTMMFWYRQQPGQSLTLIATANQGSEATYESGFVIDKFPISRPNLTFSTLTVSNMSPEDSSIYLCSVFTRGSGNTIYFGEGSWLTVV.

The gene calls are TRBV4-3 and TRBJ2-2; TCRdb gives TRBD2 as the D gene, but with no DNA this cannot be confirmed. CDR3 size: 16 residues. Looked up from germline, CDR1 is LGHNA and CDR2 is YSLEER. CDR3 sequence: CTSRQNSGSETGELFF.